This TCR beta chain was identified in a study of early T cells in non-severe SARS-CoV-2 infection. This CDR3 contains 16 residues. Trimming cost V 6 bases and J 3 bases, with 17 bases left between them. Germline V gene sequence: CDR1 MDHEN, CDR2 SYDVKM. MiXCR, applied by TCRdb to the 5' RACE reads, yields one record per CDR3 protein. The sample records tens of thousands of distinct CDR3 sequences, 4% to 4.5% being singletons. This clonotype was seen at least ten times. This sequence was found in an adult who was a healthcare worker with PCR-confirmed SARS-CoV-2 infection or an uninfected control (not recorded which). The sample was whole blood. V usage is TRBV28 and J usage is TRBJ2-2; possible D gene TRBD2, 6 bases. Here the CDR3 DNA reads TGTGCCAGCAGGAGCATGGACTTAGCGGACACCGGGGAGCTGTTTTTT. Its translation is CASRSMDLADTGELFF.